This passage covers 25 T cell receptor beta chains from one sample sequenced in a study of T-cell reconstitution after alpha-beta-depleted transplantation in children. As it was prepared, the TCRbeta library received unique molecular identifiers. In TCRdb, the PCR reads were re-called with MiXCR into one record per CDR3 protein. The sample includes more than 90,000 distinct CDR3 sequences, 10% of them seen just once. The input for sequencing was PBMCs, taken before TCRalphabeta/CD19-depleted stem cell transplant. These TCRs come from a boy aged 2 to 9 with acute lymphoblastic leukemia, due to receive a stem cell transplant.

This clonotype was recorded many times. This chain connects TRBV12-3 or TRBV12-4 to TRBJ1-1; a possible D gene is TRBD1 (6 bases). CDR3 length: 14 residues. Trimming shortened V by 6 bases and J by 1 base, and 12 bases separated the two germline ends. CDR3 bases: TGTGCCAGCAGCATGGGACACTCGAACACTGAAGCTTTCTTT. Translation: CASSMGHSNTEAFF.

The chain employs TRBV27 and TRBJ1-4; D gene ambiguous. Germline CDR1 MNHEY, CDR2 SMNVEV (reference sequence). The V end was cut by 5 bases, the J end by 3 bases, with 10 bases between. The CDR3 loop spans 14 amino acids. Written as DNA, the CDR3 is TGTGCCAGCAGTCCAGGACGGCCTAATGAAAAACTGTTTTTT. Its translation: CASSPGRPNEKLFF.

The rearrangement links TRBV20-1 to TRBJ2-1; tentatively, D is TRBD2 (6 bases). The CDR3 contains 14 residues. V lost 7 bases, J lost 0 bases, and 13 bases lay in between. Per germline, CDR1 DFQATT and CDR2 SNEGSKA (reference sequence). The CDR3 DNA reads TGCAGTGTACGGCGGGGAAGCTCCTACAATGAGCAGTTCTTC. Translating gives CSVRRGSSYNEQFF.

Regarding this clonotype: A read error may produce the germline difference seen at one junction end. V gene TRBV20-1 combines with J gene TRBJ2-2, with D unresolved. Germline CDR1 and CDR2: DFQATT and SNEGSKA (reference sequence). This CDR3 has 16 residues. CDR3 in amino acids: CSAREQFQTNTGELFF. In DNA form, the CDR3 reads TGCAGTGCAAGAGAACAGTTTCAGACGAACACCGGGGAGCTGTTTTTT.

This clonotype was detected ten times or more. This chain uses TRBV7-8 with TRBJ2-6; D is undetermined. Germline loops: CDR1 SGHVS, CDR2 FQNEAQ. The V end was cut by 5 bases, the J end by 4 bases, with 9 bases between. The CDR3 is made up of 14 amino acids. CDR3 coding DNA: TGTGCCAGCAGCCTATTAACCGGGGCCAACGTCCTGACTTTC. Its translation: CASSLLTGANVLTF.

This clonotype was seen at least ten times. The chain links TRBV5-5 to TRBJ2-1; the D is unclear. This CDR3 region has 14 residues. In germline, CDR1 is SGHKS, CDR2 YYEKEE (reference sequence). V lost 1 base and J 5 bases, leaving 10 bases between the germline ends. CDR3 nucleotides: TGTGCCAGCAGCTTGTGGCTACAAGACAATGAGCAGTTCTTC. Amino acids: CASSLWLQDNEQFF.

This clonotype was seen only a few times. The chain carries TRBV5-1 and TRBJ2-6, with D uncertain. The CDR3 is made up of 13 amino acids. CDR1 SGHRS and CDR2 YFSETQ come from the germline V gene. Between the trimmed V and J ends, which lost 1 base and 1 base, there was a span of 0 bases. The CDR3 here is CASSLSGANVLTF. Written as DNA, the CDR3 is TGCGCCAGCAGCTTGTCTGGGGCCAACGTCCTGACTTTC.

This clonotype has only a few counts. This chain connects TRBV6-5 to TRBJ2-1; 11 bases line up with TRBD1. The germline V gene has CDR1 MNHEY and CDR2 SVGAGI. CDR3 length: 15 amino acids. V dropped 4 bases and J dropped 3; count of bases not matched to a gene: 2. The CDR3 is CASSSGQGGYNEQFF. The CDR3 region has the DNA TGTGCCAGCAGTTCGGGACAGGGGGGCTACAATGAGCAGTTCTTC.

This clonotype was recorded a few times. The V gene is TRBV20-1, the J gene TRBJ1-1; D is ambiguous. Germline CDR1 is DFQATT and CDR2 is SNEGSKA (reference sequence). The ends were cut back, 6 bases at V and 4 bases at J, with 21 bases in the middle. The CDR3 has 15 residues. DNA of the CDR3: TGCAGTGCCCACCCGGAGGCAGGTGTAGGCACTGAAGCTTTCTTT. Translation: CSAHPEAGVGTEAFF.

This chain joins TRBV7-6 and TRBJ1-1; 10 bases are shared with TRBD1. The length of the CDR3 is 17 residues. V was pared by 1 base and J by 1 base, with 6 bases of the junction left unmatched. The germline V gene encodes CDR1 SGHVS and CDR2 FNYEAQ. The CDR3 DNA reads as TGTGCCAGCAGCTTAGAGTCGACAGGGGGCCGGAACACTGAAGCTTTCTTT. This encodes CASSLESTGGRNTEAFF.

The CDR3, as DNA: TGTGCCAGCAGTTATAGGGAGACGGGGACCCAGTACTTC. Its translation: CASSYRETGTQYF. The chain joins TRBV27 to TRBJ2-5; D is perhaps TRBD2 (5 bases). CDR3 size: 13 residues. Trimming left V 4 bases short and J 7 bases short, with 13 bases between. The germline gives CDR1 MNHEY, CDR2 SMNVEV (reference sequence).

The chain couples TRBV6-6 to TRBJ1-5, with 9 bases lining up with TRBD1. CDR3 length equals 19 residues. J was trimmed by 5 bases and V by 6 bases; bases with no gene match: 20. From germline, CDR1 is MNHNY and CDR2 SVGAGI (reference sequence). The CDR3 DNA reads as TGTGCCAGCAGCAATTCAACCGGGACAGGGAGGGCGGTAGATCAGCCCCAGCATTTT. This codes for CASSNSTGTGRAVDQPQHF.

In its sample, this clonotype was seen a few times. Since the CDR3 does not end with the conserved phenylalanine or tryptophan, this likely comes from a read error. Because the CDR3's place on the DNA is in doubt, the DNA is left out and the CDR3 is given as listed by TCRdb. The chain employs TRBV10-1 and TRBJ2-1; TRBD1, the table's D call, lacks a check against the DNA. The CDR3 comprises 13 residues, both ends counted. Germline loops: CDR1 WNHNN, CDR2 SYGVQD (reference sequence). The CDR3 here is CASSRLLDRSNKD.

This clonotype was seen a few times. The chain uses TRBV28 and TRBJ2-7; D may be TRBD2 (5 bases). Trimming left V 2 bases short and J 6 bases short, with 8 bases between. Germline CDR1 is MDHEN and CDR2 is SYDVKM. This CDR3 has 12 amino acids. The CDR3 is CASSLRGFEQYF. The CDR3 bases are TGTGCCAGCAGTTTACGCGGGTTCGAGCAGTACTTC. Supplemented by reference TRBV28 and TRBJ2-7, the full variable domain reads DVKVTQSSRYLVKRTGEKVFLECVQDMDHENMFWYRQDPGLGLRLIYFSYDVKMKEKGDIPEGYSVSREKKERFSLILESASTNQTSMYLCASSLRGFEQYFGPGTRLTVT.

This clonotype was counted a few times. The V and J genes are TRBV5-6 and TRBJ1-5, with D perhaps TRBD1 (5 bases). The CDR3 contains 14 residues. The V gene's germline CDR1 is SGHDT and CDR2 YYEEEE. V lost 1 base and J 6 bases, leaving 11 bases between the germline ends. The CDR3 sequence is CASSLSGMLQPQHF. The CDR3 region has the DNA TGTGCCAGCAGCTTGTCAGGGATGCTTCAGCCCCAGCATTTT. The full variable domain, with the rest looked up from reference TRBV5-6 and TRBJ1-5, is DAGVTQSPTHLIKTRGQQVTLRCSPKSGHDTVSWYQQALGQGPQFIFQYYEEEERQRGNFPDRFSGHQFPNYSSELNVNALLLGDSALYLCASSLSGMLQPQHFGDGTRLSIL.

This clonotype appeared many times. The chain carries TRBV5-1 and TRBJ2-5; D ambiguous. The CDR3 totals 13 residues. The V and J ends lost 3 bases and 1 base respectively, with 7 bases between them. CDR1 is SGHRS, CDR2 YFSETQ, per germline. CDR3 sequence (DNA): TGCGCCAGCAGCTCAACCCTCCAAGAGACCCAGTACTTC. Translation gives CASSSTLQETQYF.

Ten or more counts support this clonotype. The chain links TRBV5-1 to TRBJ2-2; 9 bases match TRBD2. From germline, CDR1 is SGHRS and CDR2 YFSETQ. The CDR3 runs 16 residues. The J segment lost 6 bases and the V segment lost 1 base, leaving 7 bases of the junction unmatched. As DNA, the CDR3 is TGCGCCAGCAGCTTGCATAGCGGGAGAGGGGCCGGGGAGCTGTTTTTT. Translation: CASSLHSGRGAGELFF.

In DNA form, the CDR3 reads TGTGCCAGCAGTTTAGAGCGGGAACTCTCCTACAATGAGCAGTTCTTC. It encodes CASSLERELSYNEQFF. The chain employs TRBV12-3 or TRBV12-4 and TRBJ2-1; 7 bases line up with TRBD2. The length of the CDR3 is 16 residues. The ends lost 1 base at V and 0 bases at J; junction bases unmatched: 3.

This clonotype was seen repeatedly, ten times or more. J is TRBJ2-1 and V is TRBV12-3 or TRBV12-4; possible D gene TRBD2, 6 bases. V shed 3 bases and J shed 3 bases, with 12 bases lying between them. The CDR3 length is 15 residues. CDR3 in amino acids: CASSFAGGDYNEQFF. The DNA of the CDR3 is TGTGCCAGCAGTTTCGCGGGCGGGGACTACAATGAGCAGTTCTTC.

This clonotype occurred a few times. The chain links TRBV20-1 to TRBJ2-1, with 11 positions matching TRBD2. V was pared by 6 bases and J by 4 bases, with 5 bases of the junction left unmatched. The V gene's germline CDR1 is DFQATT and CDR2 SNEGSKA (reference sequence). CDR3 length: 14 amino acids. CDR3 nucleotides: TGCAGTGCCACTAGCGGGAGTCAATACAATGAGCAGTTCTTC. Its protein is CSATSGSQYNEQFF.

This clonotype turned up a few times. The chain joins TRBV5-1 to TRBJ2-7; D is undetermined. Germline-derived CDR1 and CDR2 are SGHRS and YFSETQ. The ends were cut back, 3 bases at V and 5 bases at J, with 12 bases in the middle. The CDR3 totals 13 residues. This CDR3 reads CASSWAVGDEQYF. The CDR3, as DNA: TGCGCCAGCAGCTGGGCAGTTGGAGACGAGCAGTACTTC. Looking up the rest from reference TRBV5-1 and TRBJ2-7 gives the full variable domain: KAGVTQTPRYLIKTRGQQVTLSCSPISGHRSVSWYQQTPGQGLQFLFEYFSETQRNKGNFPGRFSGRQFSNSRSEMNVSTLELGDSALYLCASSWAVGDEQYFGPGTRLTVT.

This clonotype showed up many times. The V gene is TRBV5-1, the J gene TRBJ2-5; the D is unclear. Germline V lookup: CDR1 SGHRS, CDR2 YFSETQ. V shed 2 bases and J shed 4 bases, with 12 bases lying between them. The CDR3 has 14 amino acids. Here the CDR3 reads CASSLNWSPETQYF. The CDR3 bases are TGCGCCAGCAGCTTAAATTGGAGCCCAGAGACCCAGTACTTC.

This clonotype was seen a few times. The chain employs TRBV3-1 and TRBJ2-2; D ambiguous. The germline V and J ends were trimmed by 6 bases and 1 base, with 6 bases remaining between them. This CDR3 has 13 amino acids. Germline CDR1 LGHDT, CDR2 YNNKEL (reference sequence). The CDR3 region is CASRPRNTGELFF. The CDR3 region has the DNA TGTGCCAGCAGGCCTCGGAACACCGGGGAGCTGTTTTTT.

The gene calls are TRBV6-1 and TRBJ2-7; D not certain. The CDR3 is 14 amino acids. Germline lookup yields CDR1 MNHNS and CDR2 SASEGT. Trimming left V 2 bases short and J 3 bases short, with 11 bases between. Here the CDR3 DNA reads TGTGCCAGCAGTGAACGGGCGGACCGCTACGAGCAGTACTTC. It encodes CASSERADRYEQYF.

The V gene is TRBV20-1, the J gene TRBJ1-1; TRBD1 matches at 8 bases. CDR1 and CDR2 from the germline V gene are DFQATT and SNEGSKA (reference sequence). J lost 4 bases, V lost 8 bases, and 9 bases had no gene match. The CDR3 is 13 amino acids. Here the CDR3 DNA reads TGCAGTCTAGGGACAGGTGGGACCACTGAAGCTTTCTTT. Translation: CSLGTGGTTEAFF.